This passage covers 8 T cell receptor beta chains from one sample sequenced in a study of cytomegalovirus exposure and HLA in healthy donors (TCRdb year 2017). Library prep was done by the immunoSEQ multiplex PCR assay. For the multiplex PCR, a mixture combining 60 forward primers for TCR Vbeta segments and 13 reverse primers for TCR Jbeta segments was used. TCRdb carries this immuneACCESS record with in-frame sequences only. Its versions omit some clonotypes, under half of them owing to an unresolved V gene in the studies checked, with the rest unexplained. A total of approximately 120,000 clones appear in this sample, roughly 80% of them only once. The ten largest account for 1.8% of the sample. The specimen sequenced was PBMCs. All receptors derive from a man between 18 and 29 years old in good health and CMV-seronegative.

V usage is TRBV5-1 and J usage is TRBJ1-6, with D uncertain. V was cut by 5 bases and J by 5 bases, with 8 bases left in between. This CDR3 contains 13 residues. Per the germline V gene, CDR1 is SGHRS and CDR2 is YFSETQ. The CDR3 DNA follows: TGCGCCAGCAGTACTCAGGATAATTCACCCCTCCACTTT. This sequence encodes CASSTQDNSPLHF. Together with reference TRBV5-1 and TRBJ1-6, the CDR3 gives the full variable domain: KAGVTQTPRYLIKTRGQQVTLSCSPISGHRSVSWYQQTPGQGLQFLFEYFSETQRNKGNFPGRFSGRQFSNSRSEMNVSTLELGDSALYLCASSTQDNSPLHFGNGTRLTVT.

As to this clone: At one end, the junction sequence differs from germline, possibly due to a read error. The same CDR3 also results from other DNA sequences found in this sample. The chain recombines TRBV9 with TRBJ2-3; D gene ambiguous. In germline, CDR1 is SGDLS, CDR2 YYNGEE. The CDR3 consists of 14 residues. The CDR3 bases are TGTGCTAGCAGCGTAGCCCTGACTGAGGATACGCAGTATTTT. Translation gives CASSVALTEDTQYF.

With respect to this clone: This sample also contains other DNA sequences that code for the same CDR3. This chain joins TRBV28 and TRBJ1-5; TRBD1 matches 8 bases. There are 14 residues in the CDR3. The V gene end was trimmed by 6 bases and the J gene end by 6 bases; junction bases not matched to a gene: 7. Germline CDR1 reads MDHEN; CDR2 reads SYDVKM. DNA of the CDR3: TGTGCCAGCAGCGCCGACAGGGGTGGTCAGCCCCAGCATTTT. As protein: CASSADRGGQPQHF.

The chain recombines TRBV4-1 with TRBJ2-1; TRBD1 agrees at 11 bases. The CDR3 spans 17 residues. Germline assignment: CDR1 MGHRA and CDR2 YSYEKL. The ends lost 2 bases at V and 8 bases at J; junction bases unmatched: 11. The CDR3 region has the DNA TGCGCCAGCAGCCAACCCGATCGGGACAGGGGGGGGGATGAGCAGTTCTTC. Protein sequence: CASSQPDRDRGGDEQFF.

The J gene is TRBJ2-6, the V gene TRBV4-2, with 9 bases fitting TRBD1. CDR3 size: 17 residues. The V segment lost 4 bases and the J segment 1 base; nucleotides outside the gene matches: 5. CDR1 and CDR2 from the germline V gene are LGHNA and YNFKEQ. The CDR3: CASSLSGTGSGANVLTF. CDR3 nucleotide sequence: TGTGCCAGCAGCCTATCCGGGACAGGGTCTGGGGCCAACGTCCTGACTTTC.

V gene TRBV15 combines with J gene TRBJ2-5, with 9 bases fitting TRBD1. Germline V gene data show CDR1 as LNHNV and CDR2 as YYDKDF (reference sequence). V was pared by 1 base and J by 5 bases, with 11 bases of the junction left unmatched. The CDR3 contains 17 residues. Here the CDR3 reads CATSRVGGTGWRETQYF. Here the CDR3 DNA reads TGTGCCACCAGCAGAGTTGGCGGGACAGGGTGGCGGGAGACCCAGTACTTC. Full variable domain (missing parts from reference TRBV15 and TRBJ2-5): DAMVIQNPRYQVTQFGKPVTLSCSQTLNHNVMYWYQQKSSQAPKLLFHYYDKDFNNEADTPDNFQSRRPNTSFCFLDIRSPGLGDTAMYLCATSRVGGTGWRETQYFGPGTRLLVL.

This rearrangement joins TRBV7-3 to TRBJ2-3; D uncertain. This CDR3 has 14 residues. Per the germline V gene, CDR1 is SGHTA and CDR2 is FQGTGA. The V end was cut by 2 bases, the J end by 2 bases, with 8 bases between. In nucleotides, the CDR3 is TGTGCCAGCAGCTTAGCGGCTATCACAGATACGCAGTATTTT. It is translated as CASSLAAITDTQYF.

The chain links TRBV7-8 to TRBJ2-3; weak D call: TRBD1 (5 bases). This CDR3 comprises 12 residues. Germline V gives CDR1 SGHVS, CDR2 FQNEAQ. The CDR3 sequence is CASSKGPDTQYF. Here the CDR3 DNA reads TGTGCATCGTCGAAGGGGCCGGATACGCAGTATTTT.